This TCR beta chain was captured in a study of early stage breast cancer tumors. Assay used: immunoSEQ multiplex PCR; TCRdb lists only in-frame clones, some missing. The data contain a few thousand clones, 60% to 85% of them singletons. This CDR3 has 15 residues. V lost 4 bases to trimming and J lost 4 bases, with 16 bases between them. Looked up from germline, CDR1 is LNHDA and CDR2 is SQIVND (reference sequence). The chain is built from TRBV19 and TRBJ2-5; the D gene is possibly TRBD2 (5 bases). The TCR comes from a person aged 65-85 years with breast cancer. Sequencing was performed on normal breast tissue next to the tumor. The CDR3, as DNA: TGTGCCAGTAGTAGAGACTCGGGCAGCGGAGAGACCCAGTACTTC. As protein: CASSRDSGSGETQYF.